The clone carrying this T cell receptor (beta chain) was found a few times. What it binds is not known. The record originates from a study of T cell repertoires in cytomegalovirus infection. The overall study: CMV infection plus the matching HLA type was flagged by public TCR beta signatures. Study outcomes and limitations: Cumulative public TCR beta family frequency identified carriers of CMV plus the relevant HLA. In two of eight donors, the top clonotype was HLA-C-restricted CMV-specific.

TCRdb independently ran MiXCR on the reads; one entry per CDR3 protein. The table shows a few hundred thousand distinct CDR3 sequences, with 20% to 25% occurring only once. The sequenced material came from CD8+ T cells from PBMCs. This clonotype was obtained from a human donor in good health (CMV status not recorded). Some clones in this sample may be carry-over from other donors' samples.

The CDR3 nucleotides are TGTGCCAGCAGTCCCACCGAGGGGTTGAACACTGAAGCTTTCTTT. Its translation: CASSPTEGLNTEAFF. The chain carries TRBV25-1 and TRBJ1-1; tentative D call: TRBD1 (5 bases). CDR1 and CDR2 from the germline V gene are MGHDK and SYGVNS. The CDR3 has 15 residues. V lost 5 bases and J lost 0, with 13 bases in between.